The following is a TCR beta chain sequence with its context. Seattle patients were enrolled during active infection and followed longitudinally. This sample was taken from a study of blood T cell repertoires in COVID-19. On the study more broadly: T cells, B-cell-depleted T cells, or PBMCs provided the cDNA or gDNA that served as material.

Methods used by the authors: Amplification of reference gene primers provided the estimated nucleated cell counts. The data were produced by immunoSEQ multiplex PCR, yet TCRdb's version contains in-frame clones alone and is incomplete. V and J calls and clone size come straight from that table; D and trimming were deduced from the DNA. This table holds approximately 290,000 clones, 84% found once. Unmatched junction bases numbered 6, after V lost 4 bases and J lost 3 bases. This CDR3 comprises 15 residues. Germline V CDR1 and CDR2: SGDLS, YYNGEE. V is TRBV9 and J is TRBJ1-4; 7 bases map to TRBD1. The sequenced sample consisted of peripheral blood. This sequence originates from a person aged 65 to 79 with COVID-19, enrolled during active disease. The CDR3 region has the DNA TGTGCCAGCAGCTTAGGGGGACAGTCTAATGAAAAACTGTTTTTT. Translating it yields CASSLGGQSNEKLFF. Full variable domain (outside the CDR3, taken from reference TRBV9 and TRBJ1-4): DSGVTQTPKHLITATGQRVTLRCSPRSGDLSVYWYQQSLDQGLQFLIQYYNGEERAKGNILERFSAQQFPDLHSELNLSSLELGDSALYFCASSLGGQSNEKLFFGSGTQLSVL.